A selection of T cell receptor beta chains follows, all from one sample in a study of radiation and T cells in renal cell carcinoma. Profiled with immunoSEQ multiplex PCR; TCRdb holds only in-frame clones, not every one. Among 150,000 to 200,000 clones listed, about 87% were seen once. Specimen: blood, collected from a patient whose treatment included radiotherapy and nephrectomy. These receptors all stem from a woman aged 45-60 years with renal cell carcinoma. Both conserved end residues are part of each CDR3. A D gene is named only where the DNA matches it firmly. Size tells how often a clone was seen (once, few, many) or the class of an expanded clone, and some rows leave it out.

.	TRBJ1-5	.	TRBV6-1	CASSGLTGTSNQPQHF	TGTGCCAGCAGTGGTCTTACAGGGACTAGCAATCAGCCCCAGCATTTT
.	TRBJ2-7	.	TRBV6-1	CASSEAWRSSYEQYF	TGTGCCAGCAGTGAAGCGTGGAGGAGCTCCTACGAGCAGTACTTC
once	TRBJ2-3	.	TRBV7-3	CASSLDTTDTQYF	TGTGCCAGCAGCTTGGACACTACAGATACGCAGTATTTT
.	TRBJ1-1	.	TRBV14	CASSQDLGENTEAFF	TGTGCCAGCAGCCAAGATCTCGGGGAGAACACTGAAGCTTTCTTT
.	TRBJ1-1	.	TRBV19	CASSTRTDFEAFF	TGTGCCAGTAGTACCAGGACAGACTTTGAAGCTTTCTTT
.	TRBJ2-5	.	TRBV6-5	CASTLGVAETQYF	TGTGCCAGCACCCTCGGCGTCGCGGAGACCCAGTACTTC
.	TRBJ1-2	TRBD1	TRBV4-2	CASSRPGTEANYGYTF	TGTGCCAGCAGCCGCCCTGGGACAGAAGCTAACTATGGCTACACCTTC
.	TRBJ1-4	TRBD1	TRBV4-3	CASSQGGDRGEKLFF	TGCGCCAGCAGCCAGGGTGGGGACAGGGGTGAAAAACTGTTTTTT
.	TRBJ2-7	TRBD1	TRBV7-9	CASSSRRGQGNEQYF	TGTGCCAGCAGCTCCCGAAGGGGACAGGGCAACGAGCAGTACTTC
few	TRBJ1-6	.	TRBV9	CASSAGENSPLHF	TGTGCCAGCAGCGCGGGGGAGAATTCACCCCTCCACTTT
.	TRBJ2-7	.	TRBV19	CASSILGVEGYEQYF	TGTGCCAGTAGTATTTTAGGGGTCGAGGGCTACGAGCAGTACTTC
.	TRBJ2-1	.	TRBV29-1	CSADRPYNEQFF	TGCAGCGCCGACCGGCCTTACAATGAGCAGTTCTTC
.	TRBJ2-5	.	TRBV29-1	CSVVVFRPRSYQETQYF	TGCAGCGTTGTCGTCTTCCGTCCGCGGAGTTACCAAGAGACCCAGTACTTC
.	TRBJ2-1	TRBD1	TRBV5-1	CASSLGTGGFYNEQFF	TGCGCCAGCAGCTTGGGGACAGGGGGCTTTTACAATGAGCAGTTCTTC
few	TRBJ1-1	TRBD1	TRBV5-4	CASSFTGGSGAFF	TGTGCCAGCAGCTTCACAGGGGGCTCAGGAGCTTTCTTT
.	TRBJ2-3	.	TRBV7-3	CASSLTGHLPTDTQYF	TGTGCCAGCAGCTTAACGGGGCACTTACCCACAGATACGCAGTATTTT
.	TRBJ1-5	.	TRBV6-5	CASSVDGNQPQHF	TGTGCCAGCAGTGTGGACGGAAATCAGCCCCAGCATTTT